The 6 T cell receptor beta chains below all came from one sample that was sequenced in a study of T cell responses to AZD1222 COVID-19 vaccine. Some clones are missing from TCRdb's copy, which holds only in-frame ones; the method was immunoSEQ multiplex PCR. The data show 140,000 to 150,000 clones, with more than 85% seen just once and less than 2% held by the top ten. The material was peripheral blood, obtained on day 0 of AZD1222 vaccination. These receptor sequences come from an adult in good health.

The genes are TRBV7-3 and TRBJ1-1; no reliable D call. The CDR3 runs to 14 residues. From germline, CDR1 is SGHTA and CDR2 FQGTGA. Trimming stripped 6 bases from V and 1 base from J, with 12 bases between. The CDR3 sequence is CASSYSGWNTEAFF. The CDR3 nucleotides read TGTGCCAGCAGTTACAGCGGGTGGAACACTGAAGCTTTCTTT.

The chain has TRBV5-5 and TRBJ2-5, with 7 bases matching TRBD1. The J segment lost 3 bases and the V segment lost 2 bases, leaving 1 base of the junction unmatched. In germline, CDR1 is SGHKS, CDR2 YYEKEE (reference sequence). CDR3 length: 13 residues. This CDR3 is CASSFQGEETQYF. The CDR3 DNA reads TGTGCCAGCAGCTTTCAGGGGGAAGAGACCCAGTACTTC.

On this clone itself: The same CDR3 can be traced to other DNA sequences in this sample. V gene TRBV5-1 combines with J gene TRBJ1-3; a possible D gene is TRBD1 (6 bases). With 4 bases removed from V and 2 bases from J, the gap between germline ends came to 10 bases. The CDR3 is 14 residues long. CDR1 is SGHRS and CDR2 is YFSETQ in the germline V gene. CDR3 residues: CASSPQGTGNTIYF. The CDR3, as DNA: TGCGCCAGCAGCCCACAGGGAACTGGAAACACCATATATTTT.

This chain links TRBV6-2 or TRBV6-3 with TRBJ2-2, with 9 bases aligning to TRBD2. The junction had 10 bases not matched to a gene; V was cut back by 3 bases and J by 5 bases. Germline V gene sequence: CDR1 MNHEY, CDR2 SVGEGT. The length of the CDR3 is 17 residues. CDR3 bases: TGTGCCAGCAGTTATCCCCCTCGCGGGGGGGAGACCGGGGAGCTGTTTTTT. Protein product: CASSYPPRGGETGELFF.

The gene calls are TRBV5-4 and TRBJ1-1, with D unresolved. There are 14 residues in the CDR3. Germline V gives CDR1 SGHNT, CDR2 YYREEE (reference sequence). V dropped 0 bases and J dropped 11 bases, with 17 bases sitting between them. DNA of the CDR3: TGTGCCAGCAGCTTGGGGACGTCGGGGTTTAGCGCTTTCTTT. Residues: CASSLGTSGFSAFF.

This chain connects TRBV19 to TRBJ1-2; D unresolved. Germline assignment: CDR1 LNHDA and CDR2 SQIVND (reference sequence). Trimming removed 4 bases from V and 4 bases from J, with 10 bases in between. The CDR3 covers 13 residues. The DNA for the CDR3 is TGTGCCAGTAGTAAAGAGCTCCTCTATGGCTACACCTTC. Amino acid sequence: CASSKELLYGYTF.